The entry that follows covers one T cell receptor beta chain sequence. As originally analysed: Estimation of nucleated cell counts was performed using reference gene primer amplification. TCRdb's table, derived via immunoSEQ multiplex PCR, lists solely in-frame clones and lacks some. The DNA gave D and trimming, while V, J and clone size come from that table. The sample lists 35,000 to 55,000 clones; 83% were seen once. The data derive from a study of blood T cell repertoires in COVID-19. Study at large: Acute and convalescent COVID-19 samples came from the United States, Italy and Spain.

Sequenced material: peripheral blood. This TCR came from a man aged 60-69 years with active COVID-19.

DNA of the CDR3: TGTGCCAGCAGCCCGACAACCTACTCCTACGAGCAGTACTTC. As protein: CASSPTTYSYEQYF. The rearrangement uses TRBV27 and TRBJ2-7; no reliable D call. This CDR3 spans 14 amino acids. V was trimmed by 6 bases and J by 0 bases, leaving 12 bases between them. From germline, CDR1 is MNHEY and CDR2 SMNVEV (reference sequence).